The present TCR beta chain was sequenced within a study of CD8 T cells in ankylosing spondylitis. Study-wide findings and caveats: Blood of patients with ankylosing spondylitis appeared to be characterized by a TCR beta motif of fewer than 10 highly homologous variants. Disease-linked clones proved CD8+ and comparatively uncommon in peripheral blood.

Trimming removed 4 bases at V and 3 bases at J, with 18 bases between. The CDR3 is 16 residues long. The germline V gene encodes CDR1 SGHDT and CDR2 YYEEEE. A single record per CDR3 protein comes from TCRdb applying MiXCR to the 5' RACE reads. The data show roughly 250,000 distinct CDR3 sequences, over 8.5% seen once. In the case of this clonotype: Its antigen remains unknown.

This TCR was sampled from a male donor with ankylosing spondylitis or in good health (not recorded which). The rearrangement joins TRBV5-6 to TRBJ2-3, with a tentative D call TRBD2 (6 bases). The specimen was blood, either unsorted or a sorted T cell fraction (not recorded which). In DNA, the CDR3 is TGTGCCAGCAGCCCCGCGGGGCGGATAAAAACAGATACGCAGTATTTT. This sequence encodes CASSPAGRIKTDTQYF. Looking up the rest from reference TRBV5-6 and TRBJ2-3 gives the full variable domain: DAGVTQSPTHLIKTRGQQVTLRCSPKSGHDTVSWYQQALGQGPQFIFQYYEEEERQRGNFPDRFSGHQFPNYSSELNVNALLLGDSALYLCASSPAGRIKTDTQYFGPGTRLTVL.